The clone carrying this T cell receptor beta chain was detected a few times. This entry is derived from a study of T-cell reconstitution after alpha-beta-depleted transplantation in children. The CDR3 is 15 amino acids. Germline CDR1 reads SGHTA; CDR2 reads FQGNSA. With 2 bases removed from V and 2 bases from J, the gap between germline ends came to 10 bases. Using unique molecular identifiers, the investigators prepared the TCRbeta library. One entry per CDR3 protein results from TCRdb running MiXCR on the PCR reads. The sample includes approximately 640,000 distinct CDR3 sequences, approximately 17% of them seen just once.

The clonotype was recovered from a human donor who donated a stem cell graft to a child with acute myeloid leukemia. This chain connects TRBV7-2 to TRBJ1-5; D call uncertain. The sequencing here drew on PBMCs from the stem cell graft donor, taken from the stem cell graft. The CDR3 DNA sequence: TGTGCCAGCAGCTTATGGGCGGAGGGCAATCAGCCCCAGCATTTT. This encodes CASSLWAEGNQPQHF.